The present T cell receptor (beta chain) was sequenced within a study of OX40 agonist ivuxolimab in advanced cancers. Only a few counts were recorded for this clone. The repertoire was sequenced with immunoSEQ multiplex PCR; TCRdb's copy has only in-frame clones and lacks some. The sample holds tens of thousands of clones, about nine tenths seen once. Trimming cost V 6 bases and J 2 bases, with 14 bases left between them. The germline V gene has CDR1 KGHSH and CDR2 LQKENI. CDR3 size: 16 residues. The chain links TRBV18 to TRBJ2-6, with D possibly TRBD1 on 6 matching bases. The TCR comes from an adult with an advanced solid tumor such as melanoma, head and neck, liver or kidney cancer. The specimen comprised CD4+ or CD8+ T cells sorted from blood, sampled in a trial of the OX40 agonist ivuxolimab. The CDR3 reads CASSLQGRPGANVLTF. Written as DNA, the CDR3 is TGTGCCAGCTCCCTACAGGGCAGGCCTGGGGCCAACGTCCTGACTTTC.